This T cell receptor (beta chain) was sequenced for a study of shared clonotypes between healthy human individuals. The protocol was immunoSEQ multiplex PCR, while the TCRdb copy is restricted to in-frame clones and leaves out a portion. The sample consists of some 360,000 clones, around 70% of them appearing once. Splitting of CD4+ cells produced CD45RA+ naive and CD45RA-negative memory subsets. V was pared by 1 base and J by 6 bases, with 10 bases between. Germline CDR1 is LGHNA and CDR2 is YNFKEQ. This CDR3 has 13 residues. The sequenced sample was memory CD4+ T cells sorted from blood. Described subset: CD45RA-negative fraction. The origin of this receptor is a man aged 25 to 40 in good health. The V call is TRBV4-2, the J call TRBJ2-7; D gene uncertain. The CDR3 coding sequence is TGTGCCAGCAGCCAAGTAAAATCGCTCGAGCAGTACTTC. This gives the protein CASSQVKSLEQYF.